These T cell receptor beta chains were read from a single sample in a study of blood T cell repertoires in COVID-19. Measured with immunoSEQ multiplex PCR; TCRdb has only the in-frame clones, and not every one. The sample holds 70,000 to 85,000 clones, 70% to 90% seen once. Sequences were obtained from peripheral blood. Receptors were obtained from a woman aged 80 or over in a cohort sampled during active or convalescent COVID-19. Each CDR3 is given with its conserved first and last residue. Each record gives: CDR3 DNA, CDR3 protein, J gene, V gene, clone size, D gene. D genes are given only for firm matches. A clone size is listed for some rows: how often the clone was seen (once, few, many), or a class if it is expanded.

TGTGCCAGCAGCGTAGGGCTAGCGTCCAGCACAGATACGCAGTATTTT	CASSVGLASSTDTQYF	TRBJ2-3	TRBV9	.	.
TGTGCCAGCAGCCACAGGGGGCAGAACTACGAGCAGTACTTC	CASSHRGQNYEQYF	TRBJ2-7	TRBV3-1/TRBV3-2	once	TRBD1
TGTGCCACCAGCAGAGGAGGGACAGGGGTGCAGCCCCAGCATTTT	CATSRGGTGVQPQHF	TRBJ1-5	TRBV15	.	TRBD1
TGTGCCAGCAGACGAACGGACACCGGGGAGCTGTTTTTT	CASRRTDTGELFF	TRBJ2-2	TRBV11-3	.	.
TGTGCCAGCAGCTTAGATAGGCTAGCGGGGAATGAGCAGTTCTTC	CASSLDRLAGNEQFF	TRBJ2-1	TRBV7-9	.	TRBD2
TGTGCCAGCAGTTCAACAGGGACGAACACTGAAGCTTTCTTT	CASSSTGTNTEAFF	TRBJ1-1	TRBV28	.	.
TGCGCCAGCAGCTTGGGGACAGCCTTTAACTCCTACAATGAGCAGTTCTTC	CASSLGTAFNSYNEQFF	TRBJ2-1	TRBV5-1	once	.
TGTGCCAGCTCACCACGCGCAGGGGGTAACTATGGCTACACCTTC	CASSPRAGGNYGYTF	TRBJ1-2	TRBV18	.	TRBD1
TGTGCCAGCAGTTTTCCGGACAGGCCGTCGGGTGAAAAACTGTTTTTT	CASSFPDRPSGEKLFF	TRBJ1-4	TRBV6-5	.	TRBD1
TGTGCCAGCAGCCCGGGACAGGGCGATTCACCCCTCCACTTT	CASSPGQGDSPLHF	TRBJ1-6	TRBV3-1/TRBV3-2	few	TRBD1
TGTGCCAGCACCGAGACTAGTTCCGCCGGGGAGCTGTTTTTT	CASTETSSAGELFF	TRBJ2-2	TRBV2	.	.
TGTGCCAGCAGCCCTCAAGGAGTGGCGGGAAGGTATGGCTACACCTTC	CASSPQGVAGRYGYTF	TRBJ1-2	TRBV7-9	once	.
TGTGCCAGCAGTTTAGGCGGGACGCCCGAACGCTACACCTTC	CASSLGGTPERYTF	TRBJ1-2	TRBV28	once	.
TGCGCCAGCAGCCACGGGACTAGGGGCACAGATACGCAGTATTTT	CASSHGTRGTDTQYF	TRBJ2-3	TRBV5-1	.	TRBD2
TGTGCCAGCAGCTTAGTCGGTGGAAACACCATATATTTT	CASSLVGGNTIYF	TRBJ1-3	TRBV7-9	.	.
TGTGCCAGCAGTTTACGGGGCTCTGGAAACACCATATATTTT	CASSLRGSGNTIYF	TRBJ1-3	TRBV6-5	once	.
TGCGCCAGCAGCACCGGCGCGCTAGCGGGAGACGGTGAGCAGTTCTTC	CASSTGALAGDGEQFF	TRBJ2-1	TRBV5-1	.	TRBD2
TGCGCCAGCAGCTTGTTAAGGACATATGGCTACACCTTC	CASSLLRTYGYTF	TRBJ1-2	TRBV5-1	.	.
TGTGCCAGCAGCCGGGACAGGGCACAAGAGACCCAGTACTTC	CASSRDRAQETQYF	TRBJ2-5	TRBV6-5	.	TRBD1
TGTGCCAGCAGGTCCAGGGTAATCGATGGCTACACCTTC	CASRSRVIDGYTF	TRBJ1-2	TRBV6-6	.	.
TGTGCCAGCAGCCTGACTGACAGGGGGCTTGAAGCTTTCTTT	CASSLTDRGLEAFF	TRBJ1-1	TRBV11-2	.	TRBD1
TGTGCCAGCAGTAAGACAGGGAATTTATATGGCTACACCTTC	CASSKTGNLYGYTF	TRBJ1-2	TRBV27	.	TRBD1
TGTGCCACCAGCAGATCTCCCCCTCGAGATACGCAGTATTTT	CATSRSPPRDTQYF	TRBJ2-3	TRBV15	.	.
TGTGCCACCAGCACCTCAATCGGATCGACAGGGGCGGTGAGTCGGAACACTGAAGCTTTCTTT	CATSTSIGSTGAVSRNTEAFF	TRBJ1-1	TRBV15	.	TRBD1
TGTGCCAGCAGTCTCCGGACTAGAGGTGGGGGGGGCACAGATACGCAGTATTTT	CASSLRTRGGGGTDTQYF	TRBJ2-3	TRBV6-6	.	TRBD2
TGTGCCAGCAGTTCCCGTCGGTCTAATGGCTACACCTTC	CASSSRRSNGYTF	TRBJ1-2	TRBV28	.	.
TGCGCCAGCAGCACCGACAAATGGGTTACGCAGTATTTT	CASSTDKWVTQYF	TRBJ2-3	TRBV5-1	few	.
TGCGCCAGCAGCTCCGGGACTAGCGGGGACAATGAGCAGTTCTTC	CASSSGTSGDNEQFF	TRBJ2-1	TRBV5-1	.	TRBD2
TGTGCCAGCAGCTTCCCAGGGCGGAACACCGGGGAGCTGTTTTTT	CASSFPGRNTGELFF	TRBJ2-2	TRBV5-4	.	.
TGTGCCAGTAGTATAGCAACCGGGACAGGGGATAATGAGCAGTTCTTC	CASSIATGTGDNEQFF	TRBJ2-1	TRBV19	.	TRBD1
TGTGCCAGCAGCCAAGATGGCAGGGGGTCTGGGGCCAACGTCCTGACTTTC	CASSQDGRGSGANVLTF	TRBJ2-6	TRBV3-1/TRBV3-2	.	TRBD1
TGTGCCAGCAGCCAGACAGCCTATAATTCACCCCTCCACTTT	CASSQTAYNSPLHF	TRBJ1-6	TRBV3-1/TRBV3-2	.	.
TGTGCCAGCAGGTACCAGGGTGAAGCTTTCTTT	CASRYQGEAFF	TRBJ1-1	TRBV6-5	.	.
TGTGCCAGCAGCTTAACAACGGGAGTCGAGCAGTACTTC	CASSLTTGVEQYF	TRBJ2-7	TRBV7-9	once	.
TGTGCCACCAGCAGAGATAGGAGAGGAAGCGGGAGGGACACAGATACGCAGTATTTT	CATSRDRRGSGRDTDTQYF	TRBJ2-3	TRBV15	.	TRBD2
TGTGCCAGCAGCCCGCAGGAAATCTACGAGCAGTACTTC	CASSPQEIYEQYF	TRBJ2-7	TRBV5-6	.	.
TGCGCCAGCTTCCCCGGGGGGACTAACTATGGCTACACCTTC	CASFPGGTNYGYTF	TRBJ1-2	TRBV5-1	.	.
TGTGCCAGCAGAGCGGGGCGTAATTCACCCCTCCACTTT	CASRAGRNSPLHF	TRBJ1-6	TRBV14	.	.
TGTGCCAGCAGCTCCTGGGGGGACAATCAGCCCCAGCATTTT	CASSSWGDNQPQHF	TRBJ1-5	TRBV5-8	medium-sized	.
TGCGCCAGCAGCTTGGCAACAGGGGGTACTGTAAGGCAGTTCTTC	CASSLATGGTVRQFF	TRBJ2-1	TRBV5-1	.	TRBD1
TGTGCCAGCAGCTTTGGGGTCGCCGGGGAGGGGGAGACCCAGTACTTC	CASSFGVAGEGETQYF	TRBJ2-5	TRBV11-1	.	TRBD2
TGTGCCAGCAGGGACACAGGGTCGGGTCAGCCCCAGCATTTT	CASRDTGSGQPQHF	TRBJ1-5	TRBV6-5	.	.
TGTGCCTGGAGCTTCCCCGGGACAGACAATCAGCCCCAGCATTTT	CAWSFPGTDNQPQHF	TRBJ1-5	TRBV30	few	TRBD1
TGTGCCAGCAGTCCGGGGTGGGGGCGCGATGAAAAACTGTTTTTT	CASSPGWGRDEKLFF	TRBJ1-4	TRBV27	.	.
TGTGCCAGCAGCCCGACAGGGGGTAGAAATGAGCAGTTCTTC	CASSPTGGRNEQFF	TRBJ2-1	TRBV7-3	.	TRBD1
TGCAGCGTTGGGAGCGGGACAGGGAACTATGGCTACACCTTC	CSVGSGTGNYGYTF	TRBJ1-2	TRBV29-1	few	TRBD1
TGCGCCAGCAGCCAAACAGGGTTCGACTCTGAAGCTTTCTTT	CASSQTGFDSEAFF	TRBJ1-1	TRBV4-1	.	.
TGTGCCAGCAGTTTATATCGCCCCACTAGCGGGAGGGCGGATACGCAGTATTTT	CASSLYRPTSGRADTQYF	TRBJ2-3	TRBV27	.	TRBD2
TGCGCCAGCAGCCCGGGACTAGCGGACAATGAGCAGTTCTTC	CASSPGLADNEQFF	TRBJ2-1	TRBV5-1	.	TRBD2
TGTGCTAGTGTCCTGGGGGACAGGAGGGGTGGAAACACCATATATTTT	CASVLGDRRGGNTIYF	TRBJ1-3	TRBV12-5	few	TRBD1